This is a list of T cell receptor beta chains from one sample in a study of cytomegalovirus exposure and HLA in healthy donors. Here immunoSEQ multiplex PCR was the method, and the copy in TCRdb shows in-frame clones only, minus some. The table includes roughly 100,000 clones, over 60% detected once. The source material was PBMCs. These receptors were taken from a man aged 40-55 years in good health and CMV-seropositive. CDR3s include the opening cysteine and the closing phenylalanine or tryptophan. Fields, in order: clone size, D gene, V gene, J gene, CDR3 DNA, CDR3 protein. The D gene is left open where the match is weak. Clone size is stated in some rows and not others, as once, few, many or a class when expanded.

clone size: few
D gene: NA
V gene: TRBV6-4
J gene: TRBJ1-2
CDR3 DNA: TGTGCCAGCAGTGACTCTATGCTGACAGGCCACTATGGCTACACCTTC
CDR3 protein: CASSDSMLTGHYGYTF

clone size: NA
D gene: NA
V gene: TRBV2
J gene: TRBJ2-3
CDR3 DNA: TGTGCCAGCAGTGAAGCGACGCCCTGGATGGGGGGTACGCAGTATTTT
CDR3 protein: CASSEATPWMGGTQYF

clone size: NA
D gene: NA
V gene: TRBV30
J gene: TRBJ1-3
CDR3 DNA: TGTGCATGGGGCAGGGGCTACTCTGGAAACACCATATATTTT
CDR3 protein: CAWGRGYSGNTIYF

clone size: NA
D gene: TRBD2
V gene: TRBV10-3
J gene: TRBJ2-2
CDR3 DNA: TGTGCCACGTTTACTAGCGGGGGCGGGACCGGGGAGCTGTTTTTT
CDR3 protein: CATFTSGGGTGELFF

clone size: NA
D gene: NA
V gene: TRBV12-5
J gene: TRBJ1-1
CDR3 DNA: TGTGCTAGTAGGGGAGGAGATCTGAACACTGAAGCTTTCTTT
CDR3 protein: CASRGGDLNTEAFF

clone size: NA
D gene: TRBD1
V gene: TRBV6-6
J gene: TRBJ1-1
CDR3 DNA: TGTGCCAGCAGTGAGACAGGGGAGAACACTGAAGCTTTCTTT
CDR3 protein: CASSETGENTEAFF

clone size: NA
D gene: NA
V gene: TRBV7-9
J gene: TRBJ1-2
CDR3 DNA: TGTGCCAGCAGCTCACTAGGTTGGGGAGGGTCTGGCTACACCTTC
CDR3 protein: CASSSLGWGGSGYTF

clone size: NA
D gene: TRBD2
V gene: TRBV11-3
J gene: TRBJ2-1
CDR3 DNA: TGTGCCAGCAGCTCCCCTAGCGGGAGTACTGACAATGAGCAGTTCTTC
CDR3 protein: CASSSPSGSTDNEQFF

clone size: few
D gene: NA
V gene: TRBV4-3
J gene: TRBJ1-1
CDR3 DNA: TGCGCCAGCAGCCAGGGCGGGGCAGGGAACACTGAAGCTTTCTTT
CDR3 protein: CASSQGGAGNTEAFF

clone size: NA
D gene: NA
V gene: TRBV7-2
J gene: TRBJ2-5
CDR3 DNA: TGTGCCAGCAGCCCCGGGAGGGGGCGAGAGACCCAGTACTTC
CDR3 protein: CASSPGRGRETQYF

clone size: NA
D gene: NA
V gene: TRBV11-3
J gene: TRBJ2-1
CDR3 DNA: TGTGCCAGCAGCTTAGAACACGGACTAAGGGGGGGCAATGAGCAGTTCTTC
CDR3 protein: CASSLEHGLRGGNEQFF

clone size: few
D gene: TRBD1
V gene: TRBV28
J gene: TRBJ1-1
CDR3 DNA: TGTGCCACTTTAGACAGGGTGGCAATGAACACTGAAGCTTTCTTT
CDR3 protein: CATLDRVAMNTEAFF

clone size: NA
D gene: TRBD1
V gene: TRBV7-9
J gene: TRBJ2-7
CDR3 DNA: TGTGCCAGCAGCAAAGACAGGGCAGGGATTTACGAGCAGTACTTC
CDR3 protein: CASSKDRAGIYEQYF

clone size: NA
D gene: NA
V gene: TRBV5-4
J gene: TRBJ1-1
CDR3 DNA: TGTGCCAGCAGCTTGCCCACTTCGGACACTGAAGCTTTCTTT
CDR3 protein: CASSLPTSDTEAFF

clone size: NA
D gene: NA
V gene: TRBV16
J gene: TRBJ1-4
CDR3 DNA: TGTGCCAGCAGCCAATATGGGGGCGGCAATGAAAAACTGTTTTTT
CDR3 protein: CASSQYGGGNEKLFF

clone size: NA
D gene: NA
V gene: TRBV5-4
J gene: TRBJ2-1
CDR3 DNA: TGTGCCAGCAGCTCCATCGAGGGCTTAGGCAACAATGAGCAGTTCTTC
CDR3 protein: CASSSIEGLGNNEQFF

clone size: once
D gene: TRBD1
V gene: TRBV2
J gene: TRBJ1-2
CDR3 DNA: TGTGCCAGCAATGAAGGACGGACAGGGGAAGGCTACACCTTC
CDR3 protein: CASNEGRTGEGYTF

clone size: NA
D gene: TRBD1
V gene: TRBV7-2
J gene: TRBJ1-1
CDR3 DNA: TGTGCCAGCAGCTACCGACGATTGACAGGGGGGGTCTCTGAAGCTTTCTTT
CDR3 protein: CASSYRRLTGGVSEAFF

clone size: once
D gene: NA
V gene: TRBV15
J gene: TRBJ2-7
CDR3 DNA: TGTGCCACCAGCAGAGATAGTTTATCCTACGAGCAGTACTTC
CDR3 protein: CATSRDSLSYEQYF

clone size: NA
D gene: TRBD1
V gene: TRBV9
J gene: TRBJ1-4
CDR3 DNA: TGTGCCAGCAGCGTAACAGGGGAACGGGGTAATGAAAAACTGTTTTTT
CDR3 protein: CASSVTGERGNEKLFF

clone size: NA
D gene: NA
V gene: TRBV6-5
J gene: TRBJ2-5
CDR3 DNA: TGTGCCAGCAGGGTGGGGGCCTGGTACCAAGAGACCCAGTACTTC
CDR3 protein: CASRVGAWYQETQYF

clone size: NA
D gene: NA
V gene: TRBV7-9
J gene: TRBJ1-1
CDR3 DNA: TGTGCCAGCAGCCCCACCGGGACAAGAAGGGGCATGAACACTGAAGCTTTCTTT
CDR3 protein: CASSPTGTRRGMNTEAFF

clone size: NA
D gene: NA
V gene: TRBV7-2
J gene: TRBJ1-4
CDR3 DNA: TGTGCCAGCAGCTCAGGGGCCACGGGGGAAAAACTGTTTTTT
CDR3 protein: CASSSGATGEKLFF

clone size: NA
D gene: NA
V gene: TRBV5-1
J gene: TRBJ2-7
CDR3 DNA: TGCGCCAGCAGCTCGGGGGACGGTTCCTACGAGCAGTACTTC
CDR3 protein: CASSSGDGSYEQYF

clone size: once
D gene: NA
V gene: TRBV6-6
J gene: TRBJ1-1
CDR3 DNA: TGTGCCAGCAGTTTGACAGGCGACGCTTTCTTT
CDR3 protein: CASSLTGDAFF

clone size: NA
D gene: TRBD2
V gene: TRBV6-1
J gene: TRBJ2-7
CDR3 DNA: TGTGCCAGCAGTGAAGCGCATGGGAGCGGGAGTTACTACGAGCAGTACTTC
CDR3 protein: CASSEAHGSGSYYEQYF

clone size: NA
D gene: TRBD2
V gene: TRBV7-2
J gene: TRBJ2-1
CDR3 DNA: TGTGCCAGCAGCCTAAGCGGGAAGCAGTTCTTC
CDR3 protein: CASSLSGKQFF

clone size: NA
D gene: NA
V gene: TRBV5-6
J gene: TRBJ1-1
CDR3 DNA: TGTGCCAGCAGCGGCAGGGTGAACACTGAAGCTTTCTTT
CDR3 protein: CASSGRVNTEAFF

clone size: NA
D gene: TRBD1
V gene: TRBV4-2
J gene: TRBJ2-7
CDR3 DNA: TGTGCCAGCAGCCAAGAAGCCCAGGACAGGGTAACTGGGAGGACTTACGAGCAGTACTTC
CDR3 protein: CASSQEAQDRVTGRTYEQYF

clone size: NA
D gene: TRBD1
V gene: TRBV6-5
J gene: TRBJ2-7
CDR3 DNA: TGTGCCAGCAGCGCGCAGGGGGTCTACGAGCAGTACTTC
CDR3 protein: CASSAQGVYEQYF

clone size: NA
D gene: TRBD2
V gene: TRBV5-8
J gene: TRBJ2-3
CDR3 DNA: TGTGCCAGCAGCGGACCGAGCGGGGGGGCTCTAGATACGCAGTATTTT
CDR3 protein: CASSGPSGGALDTQYF

clone size: NA
D gene: NA
V gene: TRBV13
J gene: TRBJ2-7
CDR3 DNA: TGTGCCAGCAGCTTACAGAATTCCTACGAGCAGTACTTC
CDR3 protein: CASSLQNSYEQYF

clone size: NA
D gene: TRBD1
V gene: TRBV18
J gene: TRBJ2-7
CDR3 DNA: TGTGCCAGCTCACTTAACAGGGGGATCTCCTACGAGCAGTACTTC
CDR3 protein: CASSLNRGISYEQYF

clone size: NA
D gene: NA
V gene: TRBV28
J gene: TRBJ1-6
CDR3 DNA: TGTGCCAGCATAGACGTGGGGGGATATTCACCCCTCCACTTT
CDR3 protein: CASIDVGGYSPLHF

clone size: NA
D gene: NA
V gene: TRBV4-2
J gene: TRBJ2-2
CDR3 DNA: TGTGCCAGCAGCCAAGGGGGCGGATCGAACACCGGGGAGCTGTTTTTT
CDR3 protein: CASSQGGGSNTGELFF

clone size: NA
D gene: NA
V gene: TRBV11-2
J gene: TRBJ2-7
CDR3 DNA: TGTGCCAGCAGCTTAGGGGGAGAGGAGCAGTACTTC
CDR3 protein: CASSLGGEEQYF

clone size: NA
D gene: NA
V gene: TRBV30
J gene: TRBJ1-5
CDR3 DNA: TGTGCCTGGAGTGCGGGGGGGAGCAATCAGCCCCAGCATTTT
CDR3 protein: CAWSAGGSNQPQHF

clone size: NA
D gene: NA
V gene: TRBV11-3
J gene: TRBJ2-1
CDR3 DNA: TGTGCCAGCAGCCGAAATCTAGATAATGAGCAGTTCTTC
CDR3 protein: CASSRNLDNEQFF

clone size: NA
D gene: NA
V gene: TRBV16
J gene: TRBJ1-1
CDR3 DNA: TGTGCCAGCAGCCAAGAGGGCACTGAAGCTTTCTTT
CDR3 protein: CASSQEGTEAFF

clone size: NA
D gene: NA
V gene: TRBV2
J gene: TRBJ2-1
CDR3 DNA: TGTGCCAGCAGTGGAGGAAGCTCCTACAATGAGCAGTTCTTC
CDR3 protein: CASSGGSSYNEQFF

clone size: NA
D gene: TRBD2
V gene: TRBV5-4
J gene: TRBJ2-7
CDR3 DNA: TGTGCTATTTCCCTGGCGGGGGAGTCCTACGAGCAGTACTTC
CDR3 protein: CAISLAGESYEQYF

clone size: NA
D gene: NA
V gene: TRBV19
J gene: TRBJ1-6
CDR3 DNA: TGTGCCAGTAGTGGAGCAAACTCCTATAATTCACCCCTCCACTTT
CDR3 protein: CASSGANSYNSPLHF

clone size: NA
D gene: TRBD1
V gene: TRBV28
J gene: TRBJ1-4
CDR3 DNA: TGTGCCAGCAGTCCTAGGACAGGGGAAAAACTGTTTTTT
CDR3 protein: CASSPRTGEKLFF

clone size: NA
D gene: NA
V gene: TRBV27
J gene: TRBJ2-7
CDR3 DNA: TGTGCCAGCGCCCCTCGTGGGCAAAGCTCCTACGAGCAGTACTTC
CDR3 protein: CASAPRGQSSYEQYF

clone size: NA
D gene: NA
V gene: TRBV11-3
J gene: TRBJ2-3
CDR3 DNA: TGTGCCAGCAGCATTAACCGGGAAGATACGCAGTATTTT
CDR3 protein: CASSINREDTQYF

clone size: NA
D gene: TRBD2
V gene: TRBV5-1
J gene: TRBJ2-1
CDR3 DNA: TGCGCCAGCAGACCGGGACTAGCGACAATCAATGAGCAGTTCTTC
CDR3 protein: CASRPGLATINEQFF

clone size: NA
D gene: NA
V gene: TRBV10-3
J gene: TRBJ2-2
CDR3 DNA: TGTGCCATCAGTGACCCGAGGGGGGGCATCGGGGAGCTGTTTTTT
CDR3 protein: CAISDPRGGIGELFF

clone size: once
D gene: TRBD1
V gene: TRBV9
J gene: TRBJ1-6
CDR3 DNA: TGTGCCAGCAGCACTCCGGGACAGTTAAATTCACCCCTCCACTTT
CDR3 protein: CASSTPGQLNSPLHF